The 29 T cell receptor beta chains reported below all come from one sample, sequenced in a study of blood T cell repertoires in COVID-19. Here immunoSEQ multiplex PCR was the method, and the copy in TCRdb shows in-frame clones only, minus some. The sample holds under 400,000 clones, about 91% seen once. Specimen: peripheral blood. The receptors were gathered from a woman in her 30s with COVID-19, enrolled during active disease.

This chain joins TRBV29-1 and TRBJ2-1; TRBD1 might be the D (5 bases). Germline V gene lookup returns CDR1 SQVTM and CDR2 ANQGSEA. Between the trimmed V and J ends, which lost 3 bases and 7 bases, there was a span of 7 bases. The CDR3 sequence is 11 residues long. The CDR3 DNA is TGCAGCGTTGACAGGGTGAATGAGCAGTTCTTC. Residues: CSVDRVNEQFF.

The genes are TRBV4-1 and TRBJ1-5, with unresolved D. V was cut by 2 bases and J by 1 base, with 3 bases left in between. Per the germline V gene, CDR1 is MGHRA and CDR2 is YSYEKL. The CDR3 contains 13 residues. CDR3 DNA: TGCGCCAGCAGCCAACAGAGCAATCAGCCCCAGCATTTT. This sequence encodes CASSQQSNQPQHF.

This CDR3 reads CASSTRDSLNTEAFF. Written as DNA, the CDR3 is TGTGCCAGCAGCACCCGGGACAGTCTGAACACTGAAGCTTTCTTT. The chain combines TRBV5-4 with TRBJ1-1, with TRBD1 matching 7 bases. With V trimmed by 4 bases and J by 0 bases, 6 bases remained unmatched. Per germline, CDR1 SGHNT and CDR2 YYREEE (reference sequence). CDR3 length: 15 residues.

The chain is built from TRBV5-1 and TRBJ2-6, with TRBD2 identical over 9 bases. From germline, CDR1 is SGHRS and CDR2 YFSETQ. Trimming took 4 bases from V and 0 from J; bases not matched to a gene: 5. The CDR3 runs 17 residues. The CDR3 nucleotides read TGCGCCAGCAGCCAAAGCGGGGGGAGCTCTGGGGCCAACGTCCTGACTTTC. Its translation is CASSQSGGSSGANVLTF.

The chain is built from TRBV7-2 and TRBJ2-5; TRBD2 aligns across 15 bases. From germline, CDR1 is SGHTA and CDR2 FQGNSA. V dropped 5 bases and J dropped 1; count of bases not matched to a gene: 11. The length of the CDR3 is 19 residues. CDR3 bases: TGTGCCAGCAGCCGGACCGGGACTAGCGGGGGGCTCACCCAAGAGACCCAGTACTTC. As protein: CASSRTGTSGGLTQETQYF.

The gene calls are TRBV10-1 and TRBJ2-3; TRBD1 agrees at 9 bases. CDR1 is WNHNN and CDR2 is SYGVQD in the germline V gene (reference sequence). Trimming took 2 bases from V and 5 from J; bases not matched to a gene: 5. The CDR3 covers 15 residues. The CDR3 DNA is TGCGCCAGCAGTGAGCGGACAGGGGCCGGAGATACGCAGTATTTT. Its translation: CASSERTGAGDTQYF.

This chain uses TRBV5-1 with TRBJ1-2; D is possibly TRBD1 (5 bases). The V gene's germline CDR1 is SGHRS and CDR2 YFSETQ. The CDR3 has 14 residues. V was trimmed by 0 bases and J by 4 bases, leaving 10 bases between them. DNA of the CDR3: TGCGCCAGCAGCTTGGAACGGGGGATCTATGGCTACACCTTC. Translated: CASSLERGIYGYTF. Full variable domain (remainder filled in from reference TRBV5-1 and TRBJ1-2): KAGVTQTPRYLIKTRGQQVTLSCSPISGHRSVSWYQQTPGQGLQFLFEYFSETQRNKGNFPGRFSGRQFSNSRSEMNVSTLELGDSALYLCASSLERGIYGYTFGSGTRLTVV.

The chain combines TRBV2 with TRBJ2-3; D ambiguous. Deletions cut 0 bases from V and 6 bases from J, with 7 bases between. CDR3 length: 13 amino acids. Germline lookup yields CDR1 SNHLY and CDR2 FYNNEI. CDR3 sequence: CASSEALGDTQYF. CDR3 nucleotide sequence: TGTGCCAGCAGTGAAGCGCTCGGGGATACGCAGTATTTT.

The chain combines TRBV7-9 with TRBJ2-5; TRBD1 is a possible D gene (6 bases). From germline, CDR1 is SEHNR and CDR2 FQNEAQ (reference sequence). Trimming cost V 5 bases and J 1 base, with 17 bases left between them. The CDR3 has 16 amino acids. CDR3 residues: CASSRKQGPFQETQYF. The CDR3 bases are TGTGCCAGCAGCCGTAAACAGGGTCCCTTCCAAGAGACCCAGTACTTC.

The rearrangement links TRBV2 to TRBJ2-7; tentatively, D is TRBD1 (5 bases). Germline V gives CDR1 SNHLY, CDR2 FYNNEI. V lost 5 bases and J lost 9, with 14 bases in between. This CDR3 is 12 amino acids long. Here the CDR3 reads CASSSDTPGQYV. In DNA, the CDR3 is TGTGCCAGCAGTTCGGACACCCCAGGGCAGTACGTC.

V is TRBV6-5 and J is TRBJ1-1, with a possible D match to TRBD1 (5 bases). The CDR3 runs 14 residues. With 0 bases removed from V and 4 bases from J, the gap between germline ends came to 9 bases. Germline V gives CDR1 MNHEY, CDR2 SVGAGI. CDR3 sequence: CASSYSSQGTEAFF. The CDR3 nucleotides are TGTGCCAGCAGTTACTCGAGTCAGGGCACTGAAGCTTTCTTT.

The gene calls are TRBV10-2 and TRBJ1-5; unclear D gene. The CDR3 runs to 15 residues. Germline V gene data show CDR1 as WSHSY and CDR2 as SAAADI. V dropped 4 bases and J dropped 4 bases, with 14 bases sitting between them. The CDR3 DNA reads TGCGCCAGCAGTGCCGCGAATCTGATAAATCAGCCCCAGCATTTT. It specifies CASSAANLINQPQHF.

The chain employs TRBV5-1 and TRBJ2-3, with D perhaps matching TRBD2 (6 bases). The CDR3 runs 13 residues. Trimming removed 5 bases at V and 4 bases at J, with 11 bases between. Germline-derived CDR1 and CDR2 are SGHRS and YFSETQ. The CDR3 spells CASREGGSDTQYF. DNA for the CDR3: TGCGCCAGCAGGGAGGGCGGCTCAGATACGCAGTATTTT.

This rearrangement joins TRBV5-1 to TRBJ1-2; D call uncertain. The CDR3 loop spans 15 amino acids. With 0 bases removed from V and 8 bases from J, the gap between germline ends came to 17 bases. Germline loops: CDR1 SGHRS, CDR2 YFSETQ. CDR3 amino acids: CASSLEQFLTGGYTF. The CDR3 bases are TGCGCCAGCAGCTTGGAACAATTCCTTACGGGAGGCTACACCTTC.

The chain uses TRBV19 and TRBJ1-1; the D gene is possibly TRBD1 (6 bases). This CDR3 comprises 10 residues. Per germline, CDR1 LNHDA and CDR2 SQIVND (reference sequence). The V end lost 9 bases, the J end lost 8 bases, and 10 bases lay between the germline ends. CDR3 residues: CARGQTEAFF. In DNA, the CDR3 is TGTGCCAGAGGACAGACCGAAGCTTTCTTT.

V usage is TRBV5-1 and J usage is TRBJ1-1, with a tentative D call TRBD1 (5 bases). The CDR3 runs 14 residues. CDR1 and CDR2 (germline): SGHRS, YFSETQ. Trimming cost V 0 bases and J 3 bases, with 9 bases left between them. The chain's CDR3 is CASSLVGEDTEAFF. The CDR3 DNA is TGCGCCAGCAGCTTGGTGGGGGAGGACACTGAAGCTTTCTTT.

The chain combines TRBV7-6 with TRBJ2-1; perhaps TRBD2 as D (6 bases). CDR1 and CDR2 (germline): SGHVS, FNYEAQ. V lost 4 bases to trimming and J lost 7 bases, with 8 bases between them. This CDR3 spans 12 amino acids. CDR3 protein: CASSSGGNEQFF. In DNA form, the CDR3 reads TGTGCCAGCAGCTCCGGGGGAAATGAGCAGTTCTTC.

Turning to this clone: Its ends do not fully match the called genes, so a read error is possible. The chain employs TRBV4-1 and TRBJ1-4; D might be TRBD1 (5 bases). CDR3 length: 16 amino acids. Germline loops: CDR1 MGHRA, CDR2 YSYEKL. This CDR3 is CASSQDRGITGEILFF. As DNA, the CDR3 is TGCGCCAGCAGCCAAGATCGAGGGATAACGGGGGAAATACTGTTTTTT.

This chain uses TRBV7-2 with TRBJ1-4; TRBD1 matches 7 bases. The CDR3 totals 15 residues. Germline V gene sequence: CDR1 SGHTA, CDR2 FQGNSA. J was trimmed by 8 bases and V by 5 bases; bases with no gene match: 11. The DNA for the CDR3 is TGTGCCAGCAGCGACGAAGACAGGGAAGGAGAAAAACTGTTTTTT. This sequence encodes CASSDEDREGEKLFF.

The rearrangement uses TRBV28 and TRBJ2-5, with D perhaps matching TRBD2 (5 bases). V was trimmed by 4 bases and J by 6 bases, leaving 15 bases between them. This CDR3 has 14 residues. Germline V gene sequence: CDR1 MDHEN, CDR2 SYDVKM. The CDR3 reads CASSSPLLAQTQYF. The CDR3 nucleotides read TGTGCCAGCAGTTCCCCCCTGCTAGCTCAGACCCAGTACTTC.

The rearrangement links TRBV2 to TRBJ2-7; 7 nucleotides match TRBD1. The CDR3 runs to 13 residues. Germline V gene lookup returns CDR1 SNHLY and CDR2 FYNNEI. Trimming at V came to 6 bases and at J to 2 bases, leaving 4 bases not matched to a gene. CDR3 loop: CASSRDSPYEQYV. The CDR3 region has the DNA TGTGCCAGCAGCAGGGACAGCCCCTACGAGCAGTACGTC.

The rearrangement uses TRBV2 and TRBJ2-5, with 7 bases identical to TRBD2. V was pared by 7 bases and J by 5 bases, with 7 bases of the junction left unmatched. The CDR3 length is 13 residues. CDR1 SNHLY and CDR2 FYNNEI come from the germline V gene. The DNA of the CDR3 is TGTGCCAGCAAGAGAGCGGGGAGCGAGACCCAGTACTTC. Its translation: CASKRAGSETQYF.

This clone was recorded a few times. Other DNA variants within this sample encode the same CDR3. V and J are TRBV6-5 and TRBJ1-1, with 9 positions matching TRBD1. Unmatched junction bases numbered 4, after V lost 2 bases and J lost 6 bases. CDR1 is MNHEY and CDR2 is SVGAGI in the germline V gene. The CDR3 contains 14 residues. CDR3 nucleotides: TGTGCCAGCAGTTACACGGGACAGGGCTCTGAAGCTTTCTTT. Protein sequence: CASSYTGQGSEAFF.

This clone was seen only a few times. The chain couples TRBV7-2 to TRBJ2-1; D uncertain. Trimming left V 4 bases short and J 8 bases short, with 15 bases between. The CDR3 contains 14 residues. The germline V gene encodes CDR1 SGHTA and CDR2 FQGNSA. The CDR3 here is CASSSLSPPYEQFF. The CDR3, as DNA: TGTGCCAGCAGCTCCCTGAGCCCCCCGTATGAGCAGTTCTTC.

The gene calls are TRBV2 and TRBJ2-7; 12 bases are shared with TRBD2. The germline V gene encodes CDR1 SNHLY and CDR2 FYNNEI. V lost 2 bases and J lost 1; bases outside the gene matches: 3. The CDR3 loop spans 16 amino acids. The CDR3 DNA reads as TGTGCCAGCAGTGAACTAGCGGGGGGGCCTTCCTACGAGCAGTACGTC. Residues: CASSELAGGPSYEQYV.

The rearrangement joins TRBV18 to TRBJ2-7; 14 bases match TRBD2. Germline V lookup: CDR1 KGHSH, CDR2 LQKENI. There are 16 residues in the CDR3. J lost 4 bases, V lost 6 bases, and 8 bases had no gene match. CDR3 sequence (DNA): TGTGCCAGCTCGGCGGGGACTAGCGGGGGAAGGTACGAGCAGTACTTC. Residues: CASSAGTSGGRYEQYF.

CDR3 amino acids: CASGQGLAAHNEQFF. The DNA for the CDR3 is TGTGCCAGCGGACAGGGACTAGCGGCTCACAATGAGCAGTTCTTC. The chain carries TRBV6-6 and TRBJ2-1; 11 bases align to TRBD2. The germline V gene encodes CDR1 MNHNY and CDR2 SVGAGI (reference sequence). After removal of 8 bases from V and 5 bases from J, the junction contained 8 bases not matched to a gene. This CDR3 is built from 15 residues.

There are many counts of this clone. The V gene is TRBV11-3, the J gene TRBJ2-7, with 7 bases that match TRBD1. CDR1 SGHNT and CDR2 YENEEA come from the germline V gene. CDR3 length: 14 amino acids. V dropped 5 bases and J dropped 3; count of bases not matched to a gene: 7. CDR3 DNA: TGTGCCAGCAGCGTAAGACAGGGTAACTACGAGCAGTACTTC. This sequence encodes CASSVRQGNYEQYF.

The gene calls are TRBV19 and TRBJ1-1; TRBD1 is a possible D gene (6 bases). The CDR3 contains 14 residues. The germline V gene encodes CDR1 LNHDA and CDR2 SQIVND (reference sequence). V lost 5 bases to trimming and J lost 1 base, with 11 bases between them. The chain's CDR3 is CASSYSGANTEAFF. CDR3 nucleotide sequence: TGTGCCAGTAGTTACTCAGGGGCGAACACTGAAGCTTTCTTT.